This T cell receptor beta chain was identified in a study of CD8 T cells in ankylosing spondylitis. Study-level findings and limits: A TCR beta motif of eight highly homologous variants appeared characteristic of ankylosing spondylitis blood. Earlier authors reported some of these motif variants in reactive arthritis synovial fluid and blood.

Researchers built TCR beta libraries using quantitative 5'-RACE with molecular barcodes. TCRdb ran MiXCR on the 5' RACE reads and lists one entry per CDR3 protein. Of about 750,000 distinct CDR3 sequences in the sample, 15% to 20% were seen once. With respect to this clonotype: What it binds is not known.

In germline, CDR1 is MNHEY, CDR2 SVGEGT. V lost 10 bases, J lost 9 bases, and 11 bases stayed unmatched. This CDR3 region has 13 residues. Sequenced material: blood, either unsorted or a sorted T cell fraction (not recorded which). The chain is built from TRBV6-2 or TRBV6-3 and TRBJ2-3, with 9 bases identical to TRBD2. The TCR sequence derives from a male donor with ankylosing spondylitis. Here the CDR3 reads CATRAGGGLTQYF. DNA for the CDR3: TGTGCCACCCGAGCGGGAGGTGGTTTAACGCAGTATTTT.